The clone carrying this TCR beta chain has a handful of counts. The V end was cut by 1 base, the J end by 8 bases, with 16 bases between. In germline, CDR1 is SGHDT, CDR2 YYEEEE. The CDR3 loop spans 14 amino acids. The data belong to a study of T-cell memory formation after mild COVID-19. Constant-segment primers and 5'RACE yielded cDNA libraries for TCR alpha and TCR beta, each carrying sample barcodes and UMIs. Via MiXCR, TCRdb re-called the 5' RACE reads, giving one row per CDR3 protein. The sample shows around 320,000 distinct CDR3 sequences, around 28% of them seen only once. Sequences were obtained from PBMCs or a T cell subset sorted from them (not recorded which). The chain is built from TRBV5-6 and TRBJ2-7; possibly TRBD2 for D (5 bases). The origin of this receptor is an adult woman who had mild COVID-19 (a few samples of this study predate the infection). Cell type and time point are not known. DNA of the CDR3: TGTGCCAGCAGCTTGACGACGGAGGCTTTGCAGCAGTACTTC. Residues: CASSLTTEALQQYF.